The 3 T cell receptor beta chains given below trace back to one sample, sequenced in a study of cytomegalovirus exposure and HLA in healthy donors. 60 Vbeta and 13 Jbeta primers were used in PCR. Measured with immunoSEQ multiplex PCR; TCRdb has only the in-frame clones, and not every one. Of over 200,000 clones detected, roughly 85% appear once; the ten largest clones hold 1.5% to 2%. The sample taken for sequencing was PBMCs. These receptors came from a male donor in good health and CMV-seronegative.

The genes are TRBV7-9 and TRBJ2-1; a weak D match, TRBD2 (5 bases). Germline V lookup: CDR1 SEHNR, CDR2 FQNEAQ (reference sequence). Trimming stripped 2 bases from V and 3 bases from J, with 11 bases between. The CDR3 runs 15 residues. The CDR3 DNA reads TGTGCCAGCAGCTTATACGGGGTGAACTACAATGAGCAGTTCTTC. It is translated as CASSLYGVNYNEQFF. Full variable domain (rest looked up from reference TRBV7-9 and TRBJ2-1): DTGVSQNPRHKITKRGQNVTFRCDPISEHNRLYWYRQTLGQGPEFLTYFQNEAQLEKSRLLSDRFSAERPKGSFSTLEIQRTEQGDSAMYLCASSLYGVNYNEQFFGPGTRLTVL.

This clone is a singleton in its sample. V and J are TRBV7-4 and TRBJ2-7, with D possibly being TRBD2 (6 bases). CDR1 and CDR2 (germline): SGHVT, SQSDAQ. Trimming left V 0 bases short and J 8 bases short, with 17 bases between. CDR3 size: 15 residues. CDR3 DNA: TGTGCCAGCAGCTTAGCGCTAGCGCAGAAGGGCAAGCAGTACTTC. Its protein product is CASSLALAQKGKQYF.

The J gene is TRBJ2-6, the V gene TRBV5-1, with 7 nucleotides matching TRBD1. Germline V gene lookup returns CDR1 SGHRS and CDR2 YFSETQ. The CDR3 has 18 amino acids. The junction had 13 bases not matched to a gene; V was cut back by 4 bases and J by 3 bases. The CDR3 sequence: CASSPTGQPNLGANVLTF. The CDR3 bases are TGCGCCAGCAGCCCCACGGGACAGCCTAACCTTGGGGCCAACGTCCTGACTTTC.